The 30 T cell receptor beta chains in this list originate from one sample, sequenced in a study of T cells in Graves' hyperthyroidism and ophthalmopathy. Authors of the study amplified TCR beta CDR3 regions from RNA transcripts. RT-PCR in the first round (using the HTBI primer set) targeted the TCR CDR3. TCRdb re-called the multiplex PCR reads through MiXCR, storing one row per CDR3 protein. The sample has approximately 400,000 distinct CDR3 sequences; more than 15% are singletons. Sequences were obtained from blood. These receptor sequences come from a woman in her late teens or twenties with Graves' hyperthyroidism.

At least ten counts were recorded for this clonotype. The CDR3 region has the DNA TGCGCCAGCAGCCCCGGAGGGCTGCCTACGAACACCGGGGAGCTGTTTTTT. Translating gives CASSPGGLPTNTGELFF. V gene TRBV5-1 combines with J gene TRBJ2-2; D might be TRBD2 (6 bases). V lost 4 bases to trimming and J lost 0 bases, with 16 bases between them. The CDR3 runs 17 residues. Looked up from germline, CDR1 is SGHRS and CDR2 is YFSETQ.

This clonotype was seen ten or more times. The rearrangement uses TRBV12-5 and TRBJ2-1, with a weak D call TRBD1 (5 bases). Germline CDR1 LGHNT, CDR2 FRNRAP. The V end lost 2 bases, the J end lost 5 bases, and 10 bases lay between the germline ends. CDR3 size: 14 residues. This CDR3 reads CASGLPGQDNEQFF. In nucleotides, the CDR3 is TGTGCTAGTGGTTTGCCAGGACAAGACAATGAGCAGTTCTTC.

For this clonotype: A single base separates this from a much larger clone, so it may be a read error. The V gene is TRBV12-3 or TRBV12-4, the J gene TRBJ2-1, with 9 bases lining up with TRBD2. The CDR3 contains 14 residues. DNA for the CDR3: TGTGCCGGCAGCGTCGGACTAGCGATCAGTGAGCAGTTCTTC. The encoded protein is CAGSVGLAISEQFF.

This clonotype was detected ten times or more. The chain uses TRBV11-3 and TRBJ2-3; 7 positions match TRBD1. The CDR3 spans 15 residues. J gave up 0 bases and V 4 bases, and 4 bases lay outside the gene matches. Germline V gene sequence: CDR1 SGHNT, CDR2 YENEEA. The CDR3 here is CASSSTGASTDTQYF. Written as DNA, the CDR3 is TGTGCCAGCAGCTCCACAGGGGCCAGCACAGATACGCAGTATTTT. The entire variable domain, with the rest obtained from reference TRBV11-3 and TRBJ2-3, is as follows: EAGVVQSPRYKIIEKKQPVAFWCNPISGHNTLYWYLQNLGQGPELLIRYENEEAVDDSQLPKDRFSAERLKGVDSTLKIQPAELGDSAVYLCASSSTGASTDTQYFGPGTRLTVL.

This clonotype was observed many times. J is TRBJ2-3 and V is TRBV28, with 8 bases matching TRBD1. With V trimmed by 5 bases and J by 4 bases, 5 bases remained unmatched. From germline, CDR1 is MDHEN and CDR2 SYDVKM. CDR3 size: 14 residues. The CDR3 DNA sequence: TGTGCCAGCAGTCGACAGGGGCAAGCAGATACGCAGTATTTT. It is translated as CASSRQGQADTQYF. Variable domain in full (rest from reference TRBV28 and TRBJ2-3): DVKVTQSSRYLVKRTGEKVFLECVQDMDHENMFWYRQDPGLGLRLIYFSYDVKMKEKGDIPEGYSVSREKKERFSLILESASTNQTSMYLCASSRQGQADTQYFGPGTRLTVL.

The V gene is TRBV6-2 or TRBV6-3, the J gene TRBJ1-1; D gene ambiguous. With 6 bases removed from V and 6 bases from J, the gap between germline ends came to 14 bases. CDR1 is MNHEY and CDR2 is SVGEGT in the germline V gene. This CDR3 spans 13 amino acids. This CDR3 is CASRPSVWPEAFF. For the CDR3, the DNA is TGTGCCAGCAGGCCCTCGGTGTGGCCTGAAGCTTTCTTT.

This clonotype appeared many times. The rearrangement joins TRBV13 to TRBJ2-1, with TRBD2 identical over 13 bases. This CDR3 has 18 amino acids. CDR1 is PRHDT and CDR2 is FYEKMQ in the germline V gene (reference sequence). Trimming at V came to 4 bases and at J to 7 bases, leaving 13 bases not matched to a gene. CDR3 sequence reads: CASSYQFRTSGGGNEQFF. The DNA for the CDR3 is TGTGCCAGCAGCTACCAATTCCGGACTAGCGGGGGCGGTAATGAGCAGTTCTTC.

The V and J genes are TRBV12-3 or TRBV12-4 and TRBJ2-6; TRBD2 is a possible D gene (5 bases). The ends were cut back, 8 bases at V and 0 bases at J, with 8 bases in the middle. The CDR3 is 14 amino acids. Written as DNA, the CDR3 is TGTGCCAGCGCGGGCAACTCTGGGGCCAACGTCCTGACTTTC. It codes for CASAGNSGANVLTF.

Only a few counts were recorded for this clonotype. The chain recombines TRBV20-1 with TRBJ2-1, with 10 bases aligning to TRBD1. Germline values: CDR1 DFQATT, CDR2 SNEGSKA (reference sequence). This CDR3 region has 15 residues. V dropped 2 bases and J dropped 6; count of bases not matched to a gene: 7. CDR3 loop: CSARSGTGDFNEQFF. In DNA, the CDR3 is TGCAGTGCTAGAAGTGGGACAGGGGATTTCAATGAGCAGTTCTTC.

This clonotype occurred many times. The chain employs TRBV18 and TRBJ1-5, with D tentatively TRBD1 (5 bases). CDR1 is KGHSH and CDR2 is LQKENI in the germline V gene. The CDR3 spans 15 residues. V shed 0 bases and J shed 7 bases, with 13 bases lying between them. Here the CDR3 DNA reads TGTGCCAGCTCACCACCGGCACGGGGGGGACAGCCCCAGCATTTT. The encoded protein is CASSPPARGGQPQHF.

The DNA of the CDR3 is TGTGCCAGCAGCCAAGTATTTGTGTCTGGGGCCAACGTCCTGACTTTC. Translating gives CASSQVFVSGANVLTF. V gene TRBV3-1 combines with J gene TRBJ2-6; D is ambiguous. Germline CDR1 is LGHDT and CDR2 is YNNKEL (reference sequence). Trimming pared 1 base from V and 1 base from J, leaving 8 bases between. The CDR3 is 16 amino acids.

Only one count was recorded for this clonotype. This chain connects TRBV11-3 to TRBJ2-1, with 9 bases that match TRBD2. The ends lost 1 base at V and 5 bases at J; junction bases unmatched: 9. The CDR3 extends over 17 amino acids. Per the germline V gene, CDR1 is SGHNT and CDR2 is YENEEA. CDR3 residues: CASSLGKRLAENNEQFF. CDR3 DNA: TGTGCCAGCAGCTTAGGGAAAAGACTAGCGGAGAACAATGAGCAGTTCTTC.

This clonotype was recorded many times. The gene calls are TRBV20-1 and TRBJ2-1; a possible D gene is TRBD1 (6 bases). The V gene lost 1 base and the J gene lost 7 bases, with 11 bases spanning the gap. The CDR3 covers 13 residues. Germline lookup yields CDR1 DFQATT and CDR2 SNEGSKA (reference sequence). The CDR3 DNA sequence: TGCAGTGCTAGAGTTAGGGGGTTTAATGAGCAGTTCTTC. Its protein product is CSARVRGFNEQFF.

Only a few counts were recorded for this clonotype. This may arise from a read error, as a much more abundant clone is one base away. The V and J genes are TRBV28 and TRBJ1-3; D not resolved. The CDR3 contains 13 residues. CDR1 is MDHEN, CDR2 SYDVKM, per germline. CDR3: CASSPPARNTMYF. In DNA, the CDR3 is TGTGCCAGCAGTCCCCCTGCCCGAAACACCATGTATTTT.

There are many counts of this clonotype. V and J are TRBV20-1 and TRBJ1-2, with a weak D call TRBD1 (6 bases). Germline V CDR1 and CDR2: DFQATT, SNEGSKA (reference sequence). The CDR3 has 11 amino acids. V lost 6 bases to trimming and J lost 8 bases, with 13 bases between them. For the CDR3, the DNA is TGCAGTGCCTTGACAGGTCAGGGCTACACCTTC. This codes for CSALTGQGYTF.

This clonotype was seen many times. The chain combines TRBV7-6 with TRBJ2-3; 16 bases map to TRBD2. Trimming cost V 5 bases and J 2 bases; bases outside gene matches: 10. The CDR3 totals 19 residues. Germline lookup yields CDR1 SGHVS and CDR2 FNYEAQ. For the CDR3, the DNA is TGTGCCAGCAGCCCCCGGGGACTAGCGGGGGGGCCTAACACAGATACGCAGTATTTT. Translated: CASSPRGLAGGPNTDTQYF.

This clonotype was seen at least ten times. The chain uses TRBV24-1 and TRBJ1-2; 8 nucleotides align to TRBD1. CDR3 size: 15 residues. Germline V CDR1 and CDR2: KGHDR, SFDVKD. Trimming removed 3 bases from V and 2 bases from J; junction bases left unmatched: 4. The CDR3, as DNA: TGTGCCACCAGTGATCCTGGACAGGGAAACTATGGCTACACCTTC. It codes for CATSDPGQGNYGYTF.

A few counts support this clonotype. The CDR3 sequence is CASSARDRRTAMGRTGANVLTF. DNA of the CDR3: TGTGCCAGTAGTGCACGGGACCGTCGGACAGCAATGGGGCGGACTGGGGCCAACGTCCTGACTTTC. This rearrangement joins TRBV19 to TRBJ2-6, with D possibly TRBD1 on 6 matching bases. This CDR3 has 22 residues. V lost 5 bases to trimming and J lost 2 bases, with 31 bases between them. CDR1 is LNHDA, CDR2 SQIVND, per germline (reference sequence).

V is TRBV12-3 or TRBV12-4 and J is TRBJ1-2; D not certain. V lost 5 bases to trimming and J lost 3 bases, with 19 bases between them. CDR3 size: 16 residues. In DNA form, the CDR3 reads TGTGCCAGCAGTCCCGGCAGAGTTACGGTTGACTATGGCTACACCTTC. This sequence encodes CASSPGRVTVDYGYTF.

The chain combines TRBV4-2 with TRBJ1-5; D is undetermined. The CDR3 runs to 14 residues. Per germline, CDR1 LGHNA and CDR2 YNFKEQ. Trimming cost V 4 bases and J 0 bases, with 7 bases left between them. DNA for the CDR3: TGTGCCAGCAGCCTGTGGGATAGCAATCAGCCCCAGCATTTT. Protein sequence: CASSLWDSNQPQHF.

This clonotype showed up many times. The V and J genes are TRBV27 and TRBJ2-3, with 13 nucleotides matching TRBD2. The ends lost 4 bases at V and 4 bases at J; junction bases unmatched: 8. The CDR3 covers 17 residues. The germline gives CDR1 MNHEY, CDR2 SMNVEV (reference sequence). CDR3 in amino acids: CASSSPGLAGQPDTQYF. The CDR3 DNA is TGTGCCAGCAGTTCCCCGGGACTAGCGGGGCAACCAGATACGCAGTATTTT.

In this sample, this clonotype turned up many times. This chain uses TRBV12-3 or TRBV12-4 with TRBJ1-5; D unclear. The CDR3 totals 15 residues. Trimming took off 3 bases at V and 6 bases at J, with 15 bases between the two ends. The CDR3 nucleotides are TGTGCCAGCAGTTTCGGAGCACTGGTACCTCAGCCCCAGCATTTT. This sequence encodes CASSFGALVPQPQHF.

This clonotype was observed at least ten times. The chain links TRBV7-9 to TRBJ2-7; 13 bases are a match to TRBD2. This CDR3 spans 14 amino acids. Unmatched junction bases numbered 5, after V lost 8 bases and J lost 4 bases. Germline V gives CDR1 SEHNR, CDR2 FQNEAQ (reference sequence). The CDR3 DNA reads as TGTGCCAGCGAAACTAGCGGGAGGGCTTACGAGCAGTACTTC. Translation: CASETSGRAYEQYF.

This clonotype was recorded at least ten times. This chain joins TRBV6-2 or TRBV6-3 and TRBJ1-5; D gene unclear. The CDR3 is made up of 15 amino acids. CDR1 and CDR2 (germline): MNHEY, SVGEGT. The germline V and J ends were trimmed by 2 bases and 0 bases, with 8 bases remaining between them. CDR3 sequence (DNA): TGTGCCAGCAGTTACGGACCCTATAGCAATCAGCCCCAGCATTTT. This gives the protein CASSYGPYSNQPQHF.

The chain combines TRBV18 with TRBJ2-7, with TRBD1 matching over 9 bases. The ends lost 1 base at V and 2 bases at J; junction bases unmatched: 9. The germline V gene encodes CDR1 KGHSH and CDR2 LQKENI. CDR3 length: 17 amino acids. CDR3 amino acids: CASSPRGQGPITYEQYF. CDR3 DNA: TGTGCCAGCTCACCACGAGGACAGGGGCCTATCACCTACGAGCAGTACTTC. Together with reference TRBV18 and TRBJ2-7, the CDR3 gives the full variable domain: NAGVMQNPRHLVRRRGQEARLRCSPMKGHSHVYWYRQLPEEGLKFMVYLQKENIIDESGMPKERFSAEFPKEGPSILRIQQVVRGDSAAYFCASSPRGQGPITYEQYFGPGTRLTVT.

This clonotype was recorded many times. The chain recombines TRBV6-1 with TRBJ1-2; TRBD1 matches at 9 bases. This CDR3 comprises 14 residues. V was pared by 5 bases and J by 7 bases, with 8 bases of the junction left unmatched. CDR1 and CDR2 from the germline V gene are MNHNS and SASEGT. CDR3 amino acids: CASSQGQGTVGYTF. CDR3 in DNA: TGTGCCAGCAGTCAGGGACAGGGCACAGTTGGCTACACCTTC.

This chain uses TRBV2 with TRBJ2-1, with 7 bases fitting TRBD2. CDR1 SNHLY and CDR2 FYNNEI come from the germline V gene. Trimming at V came to 7 bases and at J to 4 bases, leaving 10 bases not matched to a gene. The CDR3 length is 15 residues. CDR3 in DNA: TGTGCCAGCAATGGAGAACTAGCGCCTTACAATGAGCAGTTCTTC. Translation: CASNGELAPYNEQFF.

This sequence joins TRBV10-3 and TRBJ1-2, with a possible D match to TRBD1 (6 bases). Germline V CDR1 and CDR2: ENHRY, SYGVKD. The V end was cut by 3 bases, the J end by 7 bases, with 21 bases between. The CDR3 is 16 amino acids. Here the CDR3 reads CAISEPPGHLGGGYTF. In DNA, the CDR3 is TGTGCCATCAGTGAACCACCGGGACACCTTGGAGGTGGCTACACCTTC.

This clonotype was found many times. The genes are TRBV9 and TRBJ2-6; TRBD2 matches at 7 bases. CDR3 length equals 15 residues. Trimming cost V 6 bases and J 4 bases; bases outside gene matches: 7. CDR1 is SGDLS, CDR2 YYNGEE, per germline. The CDR3 loop reads CASTDGGTGANVLTF. The CDR3 coding sequence is TGTGCCAGCACCGACGGGGGGACGGGGGCCAACGTCCTGACTTTC.

The V call is TRBV6-1, the J call TRBJ1-3, with TRBD1 matching over 8 bases. CDR1 and CDR2 (germline): MNHNS, SASEGT. The CDR3 covers 15 residues. J lost 3 bases, V lost 6 bases, and 7 bases had no gene match. This CDR3 is CASSAWTGNGNTIYF. The CDR3 bases are TGTGCCAGCAGCGCCTGGACAGGGAATGGAAACACCATATATTTT.